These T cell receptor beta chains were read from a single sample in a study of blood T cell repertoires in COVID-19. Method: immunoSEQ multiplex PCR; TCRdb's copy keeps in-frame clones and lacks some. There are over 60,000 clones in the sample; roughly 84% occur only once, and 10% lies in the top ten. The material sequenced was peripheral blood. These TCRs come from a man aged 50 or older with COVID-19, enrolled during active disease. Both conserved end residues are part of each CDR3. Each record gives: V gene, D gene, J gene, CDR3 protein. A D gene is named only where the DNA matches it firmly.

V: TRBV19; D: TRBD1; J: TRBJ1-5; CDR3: CATSDRGNNQPQHF
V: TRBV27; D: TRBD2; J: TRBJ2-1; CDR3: CASSLGPGLAVNEQFF
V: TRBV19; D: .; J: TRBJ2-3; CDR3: CASTWGLGDTQYF
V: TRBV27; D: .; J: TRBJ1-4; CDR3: CASRIRATNEKLFF
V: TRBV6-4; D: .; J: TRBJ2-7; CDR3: CASSGGLRYEQYF
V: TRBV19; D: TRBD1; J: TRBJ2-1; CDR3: CASSADRAVEKYNEQFF
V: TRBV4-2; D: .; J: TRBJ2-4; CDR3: CASSGMGASLENIQYF
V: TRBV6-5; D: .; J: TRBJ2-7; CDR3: CASTQGAPGNEQYF
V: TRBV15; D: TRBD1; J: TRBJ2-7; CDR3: CATSRGQYSYEQYF
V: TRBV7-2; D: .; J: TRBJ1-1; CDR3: CASSFTEGNTEAFF
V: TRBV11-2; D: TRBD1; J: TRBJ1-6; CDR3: CASSLKRTGPNNLHF
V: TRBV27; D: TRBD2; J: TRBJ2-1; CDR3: CASSKGLAGGKIEQFF
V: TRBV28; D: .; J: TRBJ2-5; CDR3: CASSGPTPGQSKNQETQYF
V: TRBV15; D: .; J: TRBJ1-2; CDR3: CATSRDPSYDGYTF
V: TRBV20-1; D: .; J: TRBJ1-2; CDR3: CSAIVYYGYTF
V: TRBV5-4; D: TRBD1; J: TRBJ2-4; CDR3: CASSTKQGAKNIQYF
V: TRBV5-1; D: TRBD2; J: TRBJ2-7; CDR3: CASSEGLAGLYEQYF
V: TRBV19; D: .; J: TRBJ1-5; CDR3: CASTTGGAQPQHF
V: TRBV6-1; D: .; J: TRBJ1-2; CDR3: CASSEAGRGGYTF
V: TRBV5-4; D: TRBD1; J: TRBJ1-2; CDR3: CASSSPTGGFYGYTF
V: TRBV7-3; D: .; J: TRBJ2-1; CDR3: CASSQVLGNEQFF
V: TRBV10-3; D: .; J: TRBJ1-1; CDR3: CAIRQGNTEAFF
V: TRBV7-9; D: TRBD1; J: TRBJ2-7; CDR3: CASSFYLGTDIEQYF
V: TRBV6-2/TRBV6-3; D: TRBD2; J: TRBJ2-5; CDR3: CASSYGTSMETQYF
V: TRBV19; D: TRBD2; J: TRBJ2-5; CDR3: CASSVPGLAGVETQYF
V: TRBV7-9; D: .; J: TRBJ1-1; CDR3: CASSLAGPMNTEAFF
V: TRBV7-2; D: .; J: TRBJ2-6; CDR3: CASSLSGSGANVLTF
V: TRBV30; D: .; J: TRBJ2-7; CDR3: CAWSVRSALSEQYF
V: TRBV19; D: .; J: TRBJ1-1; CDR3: CASITDTKKAFF
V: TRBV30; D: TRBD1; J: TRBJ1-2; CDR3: CAWSALTGTGGVYTF
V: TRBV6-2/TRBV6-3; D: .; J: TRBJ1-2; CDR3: CASSYRRGPGYTF
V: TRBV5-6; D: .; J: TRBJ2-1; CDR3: CASGRERTQFF
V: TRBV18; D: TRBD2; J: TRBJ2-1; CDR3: CASSPLRAGGSYEQFF
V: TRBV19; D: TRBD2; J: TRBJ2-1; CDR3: CASRGVAGGLGEQFF